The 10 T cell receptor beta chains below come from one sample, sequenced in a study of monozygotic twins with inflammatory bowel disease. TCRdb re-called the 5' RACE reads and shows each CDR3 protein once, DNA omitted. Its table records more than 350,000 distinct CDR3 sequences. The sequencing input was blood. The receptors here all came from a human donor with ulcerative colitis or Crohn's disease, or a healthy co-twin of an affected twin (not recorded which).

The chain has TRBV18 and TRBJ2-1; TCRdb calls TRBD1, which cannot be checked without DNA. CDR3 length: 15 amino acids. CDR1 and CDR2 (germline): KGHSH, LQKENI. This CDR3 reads CATTTTTTGDNEQFF.

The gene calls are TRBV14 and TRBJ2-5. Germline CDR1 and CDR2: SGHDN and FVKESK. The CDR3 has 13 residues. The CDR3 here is CASSEGRRETQYF.

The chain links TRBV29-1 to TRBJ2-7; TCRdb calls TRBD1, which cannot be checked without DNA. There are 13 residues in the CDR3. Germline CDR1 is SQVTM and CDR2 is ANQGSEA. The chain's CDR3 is CSVATGNLYEKYF.

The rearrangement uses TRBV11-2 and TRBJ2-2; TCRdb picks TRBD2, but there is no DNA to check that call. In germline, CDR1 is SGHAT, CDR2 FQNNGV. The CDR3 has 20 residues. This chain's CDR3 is CASSLKRLAGGGANTGELFF.

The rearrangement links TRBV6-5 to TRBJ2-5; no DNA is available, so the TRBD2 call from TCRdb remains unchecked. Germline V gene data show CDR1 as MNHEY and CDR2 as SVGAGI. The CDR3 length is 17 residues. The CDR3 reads CASSYLPGTPYQETQYF.

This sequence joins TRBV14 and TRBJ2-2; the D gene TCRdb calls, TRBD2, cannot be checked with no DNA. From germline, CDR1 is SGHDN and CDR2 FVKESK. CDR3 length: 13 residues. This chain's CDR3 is CASSHGGSGELFF.

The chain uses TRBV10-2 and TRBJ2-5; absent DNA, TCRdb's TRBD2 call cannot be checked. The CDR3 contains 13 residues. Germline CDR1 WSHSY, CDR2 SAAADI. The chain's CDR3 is CASSEMGGGTQYF.

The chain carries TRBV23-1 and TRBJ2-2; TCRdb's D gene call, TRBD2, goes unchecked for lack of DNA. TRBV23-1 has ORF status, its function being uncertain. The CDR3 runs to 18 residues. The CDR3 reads CASIQGLSGRTNTGELFF.

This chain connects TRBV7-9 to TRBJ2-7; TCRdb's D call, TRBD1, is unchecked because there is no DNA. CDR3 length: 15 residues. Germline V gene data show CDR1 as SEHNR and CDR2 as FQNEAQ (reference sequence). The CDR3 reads CASSTRGTADHEQYF. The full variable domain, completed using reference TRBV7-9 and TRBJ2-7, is DTGVSQNPRHKITKRGQNVTFRCDPISEHNRLYWYRQTLGQGPEFLTYFQNEAQLEKSRLLSDRFSAERPKGSFSTLEIQRTEQGDSAMYLCASSTRGTADHEQYFGPGTRLTVT.

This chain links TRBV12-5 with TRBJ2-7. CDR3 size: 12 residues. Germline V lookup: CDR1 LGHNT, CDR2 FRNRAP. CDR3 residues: CASGGTAYEQYF.